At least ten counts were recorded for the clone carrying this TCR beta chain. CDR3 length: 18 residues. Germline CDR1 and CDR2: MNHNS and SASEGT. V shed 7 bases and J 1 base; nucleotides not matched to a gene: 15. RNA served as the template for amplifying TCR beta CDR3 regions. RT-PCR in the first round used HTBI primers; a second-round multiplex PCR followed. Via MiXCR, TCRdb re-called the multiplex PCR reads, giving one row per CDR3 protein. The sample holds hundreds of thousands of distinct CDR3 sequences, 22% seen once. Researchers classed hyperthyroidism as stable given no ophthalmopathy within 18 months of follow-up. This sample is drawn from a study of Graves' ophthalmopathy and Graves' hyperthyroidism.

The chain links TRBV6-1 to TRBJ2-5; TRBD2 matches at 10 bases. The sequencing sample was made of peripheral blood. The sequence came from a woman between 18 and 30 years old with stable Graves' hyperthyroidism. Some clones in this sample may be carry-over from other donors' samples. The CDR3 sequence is CASTEGGSGGIPQETQYF. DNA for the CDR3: TGTGCCAGCACCGAAGGAGGTAGCGGGGGGATCCCCCAAGAGACCCAGTACTTC.